What follows are 8 T cell receptor beta chains derived from one specimen sequenced in a study of T-cell reconstitution after alpha-beta-depleted transplantation in children (TCRdb year 2016). Library preparation used PCR. TCRdb lists the instrument as Illumina HiSeq 2500. To normalize quantification of the TCRbeta repertoire, the TCR libraries were built with molecular barcoding that relied on unique molecular identifiers. TCRdb reanalyzed the raw reads on its own, using fastp at Q25 for trimming and MiXCR for clone calling, and kept in-frame beta chains. A single entry per CDR3 protein holds the most common genes and DNA from its merged rows. The sample data list over 150,000 distinct CDR3 sequences, and about 6.8% of these were observed just once. More than 2.5% of the sample goes to the ten largest clones. The starting material was PBMCs from the stem cell graft donor, obtained from the stem cell graft. The origin of the receptors is a human donor who donated a stem cell graft to a child with Wiskott-Aldrich syndrome.

This clonotype was picked up a small number of times. V gene TRBV2 combines with J gene TRBJ2-7, with unresolved D. Trimming cost V 5 bases and J 0 bases, with 26 bases left between them. CDR3 size: 19 residues. Germline CDR1 and CDR2: SNHLY and FYNNEI. The CDR3: CASSLKKSLGQVTSYEQYF. The CDR3 nucleotides read TGTGCCAGCAGTCTGAAAAAAAGTCTGGGCCAAGTGACCTCCTACGAGCAGTACTTC.

Ten or more counts support this clonotype. The chain's CDR3 is CATSEPGTGARNEQFF. DNA of the CDR3: TGTGCCACCAGTGAGCCCGGGACAGGGGCACGAAATGAGCAGTTCTTC. The chain links TRBV24-1 to TRBJ2-1; 10 nucleotides align to TRBD1. Germline CDR1 and CDR2: KGHDR and SFDVKD. Trimming at V came to 4 bases and at J to 7 bases, leaving 9 bases not matched to a gene. CDR3 size: 16 residues.

For this clonotype: This may stem from a read error, because a much larger clone lies one nucleotide away. V and J are TRBV6-1 and TRBJ2-7; 8 nucleotides align to TRBD2. Germline V gene sequence: CDR1 MNHNS, CDR2 SASEGT. There are 15 residues in the CDR3. The CDR3 sequence: CASSRSGVSSYEQHF. The CDR3 DNA reads as TGTGCCAGCAGTCGTAGCGGGGTGAGCTCCTACGAGCAGCACTTC.

The chain carries TRBV5-1 and TRBJ2-2; the D is unclear. The germline V gene encodes CDR1 SGHRS and CDR2 YFSETQ. This CDR3 is built from 14 residues. Trimming left V 4 bases short and J 1 base short, with 8 bases between. The CDR3, as DNA: TGCGCCAGCAGCCCACCCCAGAACACCGGGGAGCTGTTTTTT. It codes for CASSPPQNTGELFF.

This clonotype was detected only a few times. The rearrangement links TRBV19 to TRBJ2-5, with D possibly being TRBD1 (6 bases). Germline V gene lookup returns CDR1 LNHDA and CDR2 SQIVND (reference sequence). There are 14 residues in the CDR3. V was shortened by 3 bases and J by 2 bases, with 10 bases between the two germline ends. The CDR3 spells CASSILRGQETQYF. The CDR3 DNA reads TGTGCCAGTAGTATCCTCAGGGGTCAAGAGACCCAGTACTTC. Complete variable domain (other parts from reference TRBV19 and TRBJ2-5): DGGITQSPKYLFRKEGQNVTLSCEQNLNHDAMYWYRQDPGQGLRLIYYSQIVNDFQKGDIAEGYSVSREKKESFPLTVTSAQKNPTAFYLCASSILRGQETQYFGPGTRLLVL.

In this sample, this clonotype turned up many times. CDR3 nucleotides: TGTGCCAGCAGTTTCCCTAGCGGGGGGGACAACGAGCAGTACTTC. It translates to CASSFPSGGDNEQYF. V is TRBV12-3 or TRBV12-4 and J is TRBJ2-7; 12 nucleotides agree with TRBD2. The CDR3 spans 15 residues. The V gene end was trimmed by 3 bases and the J gene end by 5 bases; junction bases not matched to a gene: 5.

The V call is TRBV7-6, the J call TRBJ2-7; D possibly corresponds to TRBD2 (5 bases). CDR3 length: 13 residues. Trimming took off 5 bases at V and 3 bases at J, with 11 bases between the two ends. Looked up from germline, CDR1 is SGHVS and CDR2 is FNYEAQ. For the CDR3, the DNA is TGTGCCAGCAGCAGGGAGCCTCTCTACGAGCAGTACTTC. This encodes CASSREPLYEQYF.

This clonotype has ten or more counts. The chain joins TRBV7-9 to TRBJ1-1, with D uncertain. Germline CDR1 and CDR2: SEHNR and FQNEAQ (reference sequence). V lost 5 bases and J 6 bases, leaving 25 bases between the germline ends. The CDR3 loop spans 17 amino acids. This CDR3 is CASSNYRGGPLSPEAFF. CDR3 DNA: TGTGCCAGCAGCAATTACAGAGGTGGTCCCTTATCCCCTGAAGCTTTCTTT.